The 26 T cell receptor beta chains listed next were all sequenced from one sample in a study of T cells in Graves' hyperthyroidism and ophthalmopathy. RNA transcripts served as the template for amplifying TCR beta CDR3 regions. The TCR CDR3 first-round RT-PCR relied on the HTBI primer set. TCRdb reprocessed the multiplex PCR reads via MiXCR and lists one record per CDR3 protein. The table records a few hundred thousand distinct CDR3 sequences, 15% to 18% of them present only once. The sequenced sample consisted of blood. The receptors shown here come from a woman between 18 and 30 years old with Graves' hyperthyroidism.

This clonotype has more than one count but fewer than ten. The chain combines TRBV7-8 with TRBJ1-2, with a weak D call TRBD1 (6 bases). CDR1 SGHVS and CDR2 FQNEAQ come from the germline V gene. The CDR3 runs to 13 residues. V lost 6 bases, J lost 2 bases, and 10 bases lay in between. The CDR3: CASSRDNNYGYTF. The CDR3 DNA reads TGTGCCAGCAGTCGGGACAACAACTATGGCTACACCTTC.

This clonotype was seen repeatedly, ten times or more. The chain combines TRBV20-1 with TRBJ1-1; no definite D call. From germline, CDR1 is DFQATT and CDR2 SNEGSKA (reference sequence). The ends were cut back, 6 bases at V and 0 bases at J, with 8 bases in the middle. This CDR3 contains 12 residues. CDR3 bases: TGCAGTGCAGGACTCGTGAACACTGAAGCTTTCTTT. Translating gives CSAGLVNTEAFF.

To note about this clonotype: A much larger clone lies one base from this, so it may be a read error. V usage is TRBV2 and J usage is TRBJ2-3, with 11 nucleotides matching TRBD2. The CDR3 has 19 residues. V shed 6 bases, J shed 0 bases, and the junction held 14 bases outside the gene matches. Germline V gene lookup returns CDR1 SNHLY and CDR2 FYNNEI. The CDR3 coding sequence is TGTGCCAGCAGCCTGGGGATACTAGCGGGGGCCACTAGCACAGATACGCAGTATTTT. It translates to CASSLGILAGATSTDTQYF.

This clonotype was observed many times. The V gene is TRBV27, the J gene TRBJ1-5, with D unresolved. Germline loops: CDR1 MNHEY, CDR2 SMNVEV (reference sequence). V dropped 2 bases and J dropped 0 bases, with 11 bases sitting between them. This CDR3 is built from 16 residues. CDR3 coding DNA: TGTGCCAGCAGTTTAGACATGCCCTATAGCAATCAGCCCCAGCATTTT. It is translated as CASSLDMPYSNQPQHF.

This clonotype has at least ten counts. The V and J genes are TRBV2 and TRBJ2-7, with D unclear. The CDR3 is 13 residues long. Trimming shortened V by 4 bases and J by 3 bases, and 10 bases separated the two germline ends. Germline CDR1 and CDR2: SNHLY and FYNNEI. CDR3 loop: CASSVWQSYEQYF. The CDR3 DNA sequence: TGTGCCAGCAGTGTTTGGCAGAGCTACGAGCAGTACTTC.

In this sample, this clonotype turned up many times. The chain links TRBV24-1 to TRBJ1-1, with D perhaps TRBD1 (6 bases). Trimming took off 7 bases at V and 3 bases at J, with 11 bases between the two ends. This CDR3 contains 13 residues. The germline V gene has CDR1 KGHDR and CDR2 SFDVKD. DNA of the CDR3: TGTGCCACCAGCAACAGGGAGGACACTGAAGCTTTCTTT. This gives the protein CATSNREDTEAFF.

A single count supports this clonotype. The V gene is TRBV20-1, the J gene TRBJ2-1, with 11 bases identical to TRBD2. The CDR3 has 14 residues. J lost 4 bases, V lost 6 bases, and 5 bases had no gene match. CDR1 and CDR2 (germline): DFQATT, SNEGSKA (reference sequence). CDR3 bases: TGCAGTGCCGCAACTAGCGGGGGATACAATGAGCAGTTCTTC. This sequence encodes CSAATSGGYNEQFF.

This chain connects TRBV7-8 to TRBJ1-2, with 10 bases identical to TRBD1. CDR1 is SGHVS, CDR2 FQNEAQ, per germline. This CDR3 has 14 amino acids. Unmatched junction bases numbered 3, after V lost 1 base and J lost 7 bases. CDR3 region: CASSLGDRGSGYTF. The CDR3 nucleotides are TGTGCCAGCAGCTTAGGGGACAGGGGATCTGGCTACACCTTC.

This clonotype was counted between two and nine times. The J gene is TRBJ1-1, the V gene TRBV20-1, with D perhaps TRBD1 (6 bases). CDR1 and CDR2 from the germline V gene are DFQATT and SNEGSKA (reference sequence). Deletions cut 1 base from V and 0 bases from J, with 12 bases between. This CDR3 comprises 15 residues. The chain's CDR3 is CSARGMDRLNTEAFF. CDR3 DNA: TGCAGTGCTAGAGGCATGGACAGATTGAACACTGAAGCTTTCTTT.

The rearrangement links TRBV27 to TRBJ1-2, with 9 bases fitting TRBD1. The trim removed 5 bases at V and 6 bases at J, leaving 1 base unmatched. The CDR3 is 12 residues long. The V gene's germline CDR1 is MNHEY and CDR2 SMNVEV (reference sequence). The chain's CDR3 is CASSGTGNGYTF. The CDR3 DNA reads TGTGCCAGCAGTGGGACAGGGAATGGCTACACCTTC.

The chain recombines TRBV5-8 with TRBJ1-5; the D gene is possibly TRBD1 (6 bases). V was clipped by 4 bases and J by 7 bases, with 21 bases between them. CDR3 size: 16 residues. Germline V CDR1 and CDR2: SGHTS, YDEGEE. The DNA of the CDR3 is TGTGCCAGCAGCCCCCATAAGGTGGGGGCTGGGCAGCCCCAGCATTTT. It encodes CASSPHKVGAGQPQHF.

Only a few counts were recorded for this clonotype. The V call is TRBV5-6, the J call TRBJ2-1; TRBD2 aligns across 8 bases. With 4 bases clipped from V and 7 bases from J, the junction kept 10 bases outside the gene matches. The CDR3 totals 15 residues. Germline loops: CDR1 SGHDT, CDR2 YYEEEE. CDR3 sequence (DNA): TGTGCCAGCAGCCCACCGGGAGGGGGGTTAAATGAGCAGTTCTTC. This codes for CASSPPGGGLNEQFF.

This clonotype was detected a few times. One base away lies a much larger clone, so this may be a sequencing read error. The chain is built from TRBV11-2 and TRBJ2-1; TRBD2 matches at 7 bases. V lost 3 bases and J lost 9; bases outside the gene matches: 17. Germline V lookup: CDR1 SGHAT, CDR2 FQNNGV. The CDR3 runs 17 residues. CDR3 amino acids: CASSFTGTNGSGGEQFF. The CDR3 region has the DNA TGTGCCAGCAGCTTCACCGGGACTAACGGGAGTGGGGGTGAGCAGTTCTTC.

This clonotype has ten or more counts. The V gene is TRBV7-3, the J gene TRBJ2-7; D gene unclear. The CDR3 is 16 amino acids. Per germline, CDR1 SGHTA and CDR2 FQGTGA. Trimming shortened V by 5 bases and J by 2 bases, and 19 bases separated the two germline ends. This chain's CDR3 is CASSPNLGRFPYEQYF. As DNA, the CDR3 is TGTGCCAGCAGCCCAAATCTAGGACGGTTCCCCTACGAGCAGTACTTC.

This clonotype was counted once. J is TRBJ2-6 and V is TRBV9, with D unclear. The CDR3 covers 14 residues. With 6 bases removed from V and 0 bases from J, the gap between germline ends came to 7 bases. Germline loops: CDR1 SGDLS, CDR2 YYNGEE. The chain's CDR3 is CASTLNSGANVLTF. The CDR3 region has the DNA TGTGCCAGCACTCTGAACTCTGGGGCCAACGTCCTGACTTTC.

This clonotype showed up many times. The genes are TRBV7-3 and TRBJ2-1; D is perhaps TRBD2 (7 bases). In germline, CDR1 is SGHTA, CDR2 FQGTGA. The CDR3 is made up of 14 amino acids. V was shortened by 5 bases and J by 9 bases, with 17 bases between the two germline ends. CDR3 protein: CASSPNLRGGEQFF. For the CDR3, the DNA is TGTGCCAGCAGCCCCAACTTGAGGGGGGGTGAGCAGTTCTTC.

This clonotype was seen a few times. A much larger clone lies one base from this, so it may be a read error. This chain links TRBV28 with TRBJ2-1; no definite D call. Per germline, CDR1 MDHEN and CDR2 SYDVKM. V lost 3 bases and J 6 bases, leaving 9 bases between the germline ends. The CDR3 loop spans 13 amino acids. The CDR3 region is CASSLAAVNEQFF. CDR3 nucleotides: TGTGCCAGCAGTTTGGCTGCTGTCAATGAGCAGTTCTTC.

The chain uses TRBV7-3 and TRBJ1-2, with 7 nucleotides matching TRBD1. Germline lookup yields CDR1 SGHTA and CDR2 FQGTGA. After removal of 5 bases from V and 8 bases from J, the junction contained 5 bases not matched to a gene. The CDR3 is 12 amino acids. The DNA for the CDR3 is TGTGCCAGCAGCCGGGACAGAGAGGGCTACACCTTC. This encodes CASSRDREGYTF.

As concerns this clonotype: Being one base from a much bigger clone, this may be a read error. The rearrangement links TRBV4-1 to TRBJ2-1; tentatively, D is TRBD1 (6 bases). TRBJ2-7 explains the end of the DNA better; the J call may be wrong. In germline, CDR1 is MGHRA, CDR2 YSYEKL. This CDR3 comprises 16 residues. The CDR3 DNA follows: TGCGCCAGCAGCCAAGATCTACAGGGTTCCTACAATGAGCAGTACTTC. It yields the protein CASSQDLQGSYNEQYF.

V and J are TRBV6-2 or TRBV6-3 and TRBJ1-2; 8 bases are a match to TRBD1. The length of the CDR3 is 13 residues. CDR1 is MNHEY, CDR2 SVGEGT, per germline. V lost 4 bases and J lost 8; bases outside the gene matches: 6. The CDR3 region has the DNA TGTGCCAGCAGTTGGACAGGGCTGGAGGGCTACACCTTC. It translates to CASSWTGLEGYTF.

This clonotype was found a few times. The chain uses TRBV3-1 and TRBJ1-5, with D unclear. This CDR3 spans 16 amino acids. V dropped 4 bases and J dropped 7 bases, with 20 bases sitting between them. Germline lookup yields CDR1 LGHDT and CDR2 YNNKEL (reference sequence). The CDR3 spells CASSPPQTEISQPQHF. The CDR3 DNA reads as TGTGCCAGCAGCCCCCCCCAGACCGAGATTTCCCAGCCCCAGCATTTT.

This clonotype has ten or more counts. The chain is built from TRBV20-1 and TRBJ2-5, with TRBD1 matching 8 bases. This CDR3 spans 13 amino acids. The junction had 3 bases not matched to a gene; V was cut back by 1 base and J by 5 bases. Germline values: CDR1 DFQATT, CDR2 SNEGSKA (reference sequence). CDR3 in amino acids: CSARVTGAETQYF. For the CDR3, the DNA is TGCAGTGCTAGAGTGACAGGGGCCGAGACCCAGTACTTC.

This clonotype was counted between two and nine times. V usage is TRBV3-1 and J usage is TRBJ2-5, with 10 nucleotides matching TRBD2. With 6 bases clipped from V and 5 bases from J, the junction kept 9 bases outside the gene matches. The CDR3 totals 15 residues. Germline CDR1 LGHDT, CDR2 YNNKEL (reference sequence). This CDR3 reads CASSGGTSARETQYF. In DNA, the CDR3 is TGTGCCAGCAGTGGCGGGACTAGCGCGCGGGAGACCCAGTACTTC.

In this sample, this clonotype turned up many times. An end of the junction differs from the germline gene, which may be a read error. V usage is TRBV7-7 and J usage is TRBJ2-5; 9 bases fit TRBD2. The CDR3 is 17 amino acids. Germline V lookup: CDR1 SSHAT, CDR2 FNYEAQ (reference sequence). CDR3 residues: CASSLVPGLAGGQTQYF. In DNA, the CDR3 is TGTGCTAGCAGCTTAGTACCGGGACTAGCAGGGGGACAGACCCAGTACTTC.

CDR3 loop: CASSDSPGQGAGGYTF. CDR3 nucleotide sequence: TGTGCCAGCAGTGACTCGCCGGGACAGGGGGCTGGTGGCTACACCTTC. This chain connects TRBV6-4 to TRBJ1-2; 12 bases map to TRBD1. Germline-derived CDR1 and CDR2 are MRHNA and SNTAGT. V was pared by 0 bases and J by 7 bases, with 6 bases of the junction left unmatched. The CDR3 runs 16 residues.

Only a few counts were recorded for this clonotype. J is TRBJ2-3 and V is TRBV4-1, with D uncertain. Between the trimmed V and J ends, which lost 2 bases and 1 base, there was a span of 10 bases. In germline, CDR1 is MGHRA, CDR2 YSYEKL. There are 15 residues in the CDR3. The CDR3 DNA follows: TGCGCCAGCAGCCAACCATTAGACCGCACAGATACGCAGTATTTT. Translated: CASSQPLDRTDTQYF.